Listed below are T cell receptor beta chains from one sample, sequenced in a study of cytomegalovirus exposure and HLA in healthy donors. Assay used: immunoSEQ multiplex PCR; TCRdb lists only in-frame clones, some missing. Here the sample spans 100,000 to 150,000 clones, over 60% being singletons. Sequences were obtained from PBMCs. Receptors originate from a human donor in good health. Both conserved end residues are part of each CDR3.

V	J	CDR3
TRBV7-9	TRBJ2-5	CATRGLEKTQYF
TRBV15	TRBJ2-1	CATSRAIGGRADNEQFF
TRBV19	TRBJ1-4	CASREQGSEKLFF
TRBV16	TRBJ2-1	CASSGPRTGSNEQFF
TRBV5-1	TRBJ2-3	CASSLSAGVGTDTQYF
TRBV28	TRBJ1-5	CASSLGGAWQPQHF
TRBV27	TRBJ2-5	CASSLGFQGGKETQYF
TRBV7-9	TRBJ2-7	CSSSPYPRQGQSYEQYF
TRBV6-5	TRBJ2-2	CASSYSSVPGELFF
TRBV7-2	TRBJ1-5	CASSLGQGALVQPQHF
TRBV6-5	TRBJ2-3	CASSLQGTSTDTQYF
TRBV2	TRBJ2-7	CASSDPTGSNPYEQYF
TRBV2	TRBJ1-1	CARGTANLNTEAFF
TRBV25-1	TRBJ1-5	CASQGAGNQPQHF
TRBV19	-	CASTVRGSYEQYF
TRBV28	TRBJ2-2	CASSPPLRGENTGELFF
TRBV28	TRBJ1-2	CASSFPSSGTGDRGRFEGYTF
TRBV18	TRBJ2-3	CASSSDARGAFGTDTQYF
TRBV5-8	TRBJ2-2	CASSAGTPKYPAGELFF
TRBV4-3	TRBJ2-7	CASSQELDSTYEQYF
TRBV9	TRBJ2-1	CASSVGPAGADNEQFF
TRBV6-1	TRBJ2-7	CASSVVQSYEQYF
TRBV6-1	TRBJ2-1	CASRRLGADEQFF
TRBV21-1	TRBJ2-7	CASSKEQGMYEQYF
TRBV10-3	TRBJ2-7	CAIRDQATYEQYF
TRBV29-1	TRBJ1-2	CSVEGGQGGNYGYTF
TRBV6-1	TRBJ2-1	CASSEEWAQFF
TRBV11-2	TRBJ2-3	CASSSRSGGDTQYF
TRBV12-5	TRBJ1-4	CASGLPLTNEKLFF
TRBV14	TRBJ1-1	CASSQWGQGMNTEAFF
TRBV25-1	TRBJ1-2	CASSAQVNYGYTF
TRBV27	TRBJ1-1	CASSFHRGLNEAFF
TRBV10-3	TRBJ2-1	CAISDITSGRNEQFF
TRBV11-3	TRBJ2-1	CASSAPGRDNEQFF
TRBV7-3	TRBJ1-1	CASSLYPATEAFF
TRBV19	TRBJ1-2	CASSPGQRYGYTF
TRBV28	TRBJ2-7	CASSYTLKLGFESGLEQYF
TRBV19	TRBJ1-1	CASSITRLGPKNTEAFF
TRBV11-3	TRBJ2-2	CASSLDRLAEHTGELFF
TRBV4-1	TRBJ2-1	CASSQEAGRRYNEQFF
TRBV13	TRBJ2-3	CASSPRLAPSTDTQYF
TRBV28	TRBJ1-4	CASSWGQRNEKLFF